The 29 T cell receptor beta chains presented below share a single source sample, sequenced in a study of blood T cell repertoires in COVID-19 (dated by TCRdb to 2018 to 2020). Libraries were built with the immunoSEQ multiplex PCR assay. In TCRdb, the immuneACCESS table is reduced to in-frame sequences with V and J assigned. These tables do not hold every clone; where another copy was compared, an unresolved V gene accounts for under half, and the others remain unexplained. Counted in this sample were about 140,000 clones; approximately 84% of them appeared once. The top ten clones comprise 3% to 5% of the sample. Input material: peripheral blood. All receptors derive from an older woman with acute or convalescent COVID-19.

The chain employs TRBV24-1 and TRBJ2-2; the match to TRBD1 covers 7 bases. This CDR3 comprises 15 residues. CDR1 and CDR2 (germline): KGHDR, SFDVKD. Trimming at V came to 7 bases and at J to 3 bases, leaving 7 bases not matched to a gene. The CDR3 nucleotides read TGTGCCACCAGGTGGGGTCAGGGGGACACCGGGGAGCTGTTTTTT. Its translation is CATRWGQGDTGELFF.

The V call is TRBV7-8, the J call TRBJ1-1; the D gene is possibly TRBD1 (6 bases). Trimming removed 5 bases at V and 1 base at J, with 14 bases between. Per germline, CDR1 SGHVS and CDR2 FQNEAQ. CDR3 length: 15 residues. CDR3 amino acids: CASSGGASTNTEAFF. In DNA form, the CDR3 reads TGTGCCAGCAGCGGGGGGGCGTCGACGAACACTGAAGCTTTCTTT.

The V and J genes are TRBV6-5 and TRBJ1-4; D is possibly TRBD1 (5 bases). Trimming left V 8 bases short and J 2 bases short, with 12 bases between. Germline CDR1 reads MNHEY; CDR2 reads SVGAGI. There are 14 residues in the CDR3. The CDR3 sequence is CASQGLGTNEKLFF. The CDR3 DNA reads as TGTGCCAGCCAGGGATTAGGCACTAATGAAAAACTGTTTTTT.

The V call is TRBV6-4, the J call TRBJ2-1, with 13 bases aligning to TRBD2. This CDR3 region has 14 residues. Germline CDR1 reads MRHNA; CDR2 reads SNTAGT. V shed 6 bases and J 7 bases; nucleotides not matched to a gene: 3. The chain's CDR3 is CASSETSGRNEQFF. DNA for the CDR3: TGTGCCAGCAGCGAGACTAGCGGGAGGAATGAGCAGTTCTTC.

The chain carries TRBV13 and TRBJ1-5; D not certain. The CDR3 is 13 residues long. V lost 0 bases to trimming and J lost 9 bases, with 9 bases between them. Per germline, CDR1 PRHDT and CDR2 FYEKMQ (reference sequence). CDR3 sequence reads: CASSLGWEGPQHF. For the CDR3, the DNA is TGTGCCAGCAGCTTAGGGTGGGAGGGGCCCCAGCATTTT.

The rearrangement links TRBV3-1 (or the pseudogene TRBV3-2) to TRBJ1-1; D is possibly TRBD1 (6 bases). Between the trimmed V and J ends, which lost 1 base and 1 base, there was a span of 13 bases. CDR3 length: 16 residues. Germline V lookup: CDR1 LGHDT, CDR2 YNNKEL (reference sequence). The CDR3 nucleotides read TGTGCCAGCAGCCAAGCAGGGGTTAGGTCGAACACTGAAGCTTTCTTT. Its translation: CASSQAGVRSNTEAFF.

The chain uses TRBV19 and TRBJ2-3; possible D gene TRBD2, 6 bases. The CDR3 totals 13 residues. In germline, CDR1 is LNHDA, CDR2 SQIVND (reference sequence). With 7 bases removed from V and 3 bases from J, the gap between germline ends came to 11 bases. The CDR3: CASKTRGTDTQYF. The CDR3 bases are TGTGCCAGTAAGACCCGGGGGACAGATACGCAGTATTTT. The complete variable domain, with remaining parts taken from reference TRBV19 and TRBJ2-3, reads DGGITQSPKYLFRKEGQNVTLSCEQNLNHDAMYWYRQDPGQGLRLIYYSQIVNDFQKGDIAEGYSVSREKKESFPLTVTSAQKNPTAFYLCASKTRGTDTQYFGPGTRLTVL.

This chain connects TRBV4-3 to TRBJ2-7; the match to TRBD2 covers 13 bases. V shed 4 bases and J 2 bases; nucleotides not matched to a gene: 5. The CDR3 is made up of 16 amino acids. Germline lookup yields CDR1 LGHNA and CDR2 YSLEER. The CDR3 DNA sequence: TGCGCCAGCAGCCCGGAACTAGCGGGAGGGACCTACGAGCAGTACTTC. Its protein product is CASSPELAGGTYEQYF.

The genes are TRBV19 and TRBJ2-1; TRBD2 agrees at 8 bases. The junction had 8 bases not matched to a gene; V was cut back by 6 bases and J by 7 bases. Germline CDR1 reads LNHDA; CDR2 reads SQIVND (reference sequence). This CDR3 is 14 amino acids long. The CDR3 sequence: CASREVAGINEQFF. As DNA, the CDR3 is TGTGCCAGTAGGGAGGTAGCGGGAATAAATGAGCAGTTCTTC.

J is TRBJ2-7 and V is TRBV19, with unresolved D. V was cut by 3 bases and J by 3 bases, with 18 bases left in between. The CDR3 consists of 16 residues. CDR1 is LNHDA, CDR2 SQIVND, per germline (reference sequence). The CDR3 here is CASSIESSLRNYEQYF. The CDR3 region has the DNA TGTGCCAGTAGTATTGAATCTTCCCTCAGAAACTACGAGCAGTACTTC.

The CDR3: CASSYRSGMADTQYF. The CDR3 nucleotides are TGTGCCAGCAGTTACCGTAGCGGGATGGCGGATACGCAGTATTTT. V gene TRBV6-2 or TRBV6-3 combines with J gene TRBJ2-3; 8 nucleotides line up with TRBD2. CDR1 is MNHEY and CDR2 is SVGEGT in the germline V gene. CDR3 size: 15 residues. V lost 2 bases, J lost 6 bases, and 7 bases stayed unmatched.

The chain joins TRBV27 to TRBJ2-5; possible D gene TRBD1, 5 bases. From germline, CDR1 is MNHEY and CDR2 SMNVEV (reference sequence). With 4 bases removed from V and 8 bases from J, the gap between germline ends came to 14 bases. The CDR3 contains 13 residues. The CDR3 is CASSSSPQATQYF. CDR3 sequence (DNA): TGTGCCAGCAGTTCCTCCCCACAGGCTACCCAGTACTTC.

The chain joins TRBV9 to TRBJ1-4, with D possibly being TRBD1 (5 bases). Germline loops: CDR1 SGDLS, CDR2 YYNGEE. This CDR3 is 14 amino acids long. Trimming stripped 0 bases from V and 8 bases from J, with 11 bases between. CDR3 sequence reads: CASSVGTMGEKLFF. CDR3 coding DNA: TGTGCCAGCAGCGTAGGGACAATGGGAGAAAAACTGTTTTTT.

This clone appeared a few times. J is TRBJ1-5 and V is TRBV28; the match to TRBD1 covers 9 bases. The CDR3 runs to 15 residues. CDR1 and CDR2 (germline): MDHEN, SYDVKM. J gave up 3 bases and V 6 bases, and 6 bases lay outside the gene matches. Here the CDR3 reads CASSLQGAFNQPQHF. The CDR3 DNA is TGTGCCAGCAGCCTACAGGGGGCATTCAATCAGCCCCAGCATTTT.

V usage is TRBV19 and J usage is TRBJ1-2, with a tentative D call TRBD1 (5 bases). CDR1 and CDR2 (germline): LNHDA, SQIVND (reference sequence). CDR3 length: 13 amino acids. V was trimmed by 7 bases and J by 7 bases, leaving 16 bases between them. The CDR3 nucleotides are TGTGCCAGTATGGAGGGGAGTTTAGGTGGCTACACCTTC. Its translation: CASMEGSLGGYTF.

This chain connects TRBV2 to TRBJ2-7; D unclear. Germline lookup yields CDR1 SNHLY and CDR2 FYNNEI. V gave up 6 bases and J gave up 0 bases, with 21 bases separating them. The CDR3 covers 17 residues. CDR3 coding DNA: TGTGCCAGCAGGCCCCTCTTCGGTGCGAAAAACTCCTACGAGCAGTACTTC. It specifies CASRPLFGAKNSYEQYF.

The chain couples TRBV4-3 to TRBJ1-3; TRBD1 aligns across 8 bases. Trimming cost V 0 bases and J 2 bases; bases outside gene matches: 3. Germline loops: CDR1 LGHNA, CDR2 YSLEER. The CDR3 is 16 residues long. The CDR3 sequence is CASSQDATGAGNTIYF. In nucleotides, the CDR3 is TGCGCCAGCAGCCAAGATGCGACAGGGGCTGGAAACACCATATATTTT.

The DNA for the CDR3 is TGTGCCAGCAGCTTACTAGCGGACTTCTCTGGGGCCAACGTCCTGACTTTC. This sequence encodes CASSLLADFSGANVLTF. The chain has TRBV11-3 and TRBJ2-6; 7 positions agree with TRBD2. This CDR3 has 17 residues. The V segment lost 2 bases and the J segment 0 bases; nucleotides outside the gene matches: 4. CDR1 is SGHNT, CDR2 YENEEA, per germline.

The rearrangement uses TRBV6-5 and TRBJ1-3; weak D call: TRBD1 (5 bases). CDR3 length equals 13 residues. V lost 5 bases and J lost 9, with 14 bases in between. Germline V gene sequence: CDR1 MNHEY, CDR2 SVGAGI. CDR3 residues: CASSRDSLGTIYF. DNA of the CDR3: TGTGCCAGCAGTCGGGACTCCTTGGGCACCATATATTTT.

The V call is TRBV16, the J call TRBJ1-1; possibly TRBD1 for D (6 bases). The V end lost 2 bases, the J end lost 4 bases, and 11 bases lay between the germline ends. This CDR3 spans 14 amino acids. Germline V CDR1 and CDR2: KGHSY, FQNENV. The CDR3 DNA sequence: TGTGCCAGCAGCCAAGAAAGGGGGTCCACTGAAGCTTTCTTT. Residues: CASSQERGSTEAFF.

The chain joins TRBV6-6 to TRBJ1-2; D is undetermined. Looked up from germline, CDR1 is MNHNY and CDR2 is SVGAGI (reference sequence). This CDR3 region has 15 residues. V was clipped by 2 bases and J by 6 bases, with 16 bases between them. The CDR3 region is CASSYPAARANGYTF. The CDR3 nucleotides are TGTGCCAGCAGTTACCCGGCAGCTAGAGCCAATGGCTACACCTTC.

The chain carries TRBV30 and TRBJ1-5, with D perhaps TRBD1 (5 bases). Germline V gene lookup returns CDR1 GTSNPN and CDR2 SVGIG (reference sequence). V was trimmed by 4 bases and J by 9 bases, leaving 22 bases between them. This CDR3 spans 15 amino acids. The CDR3 reads CAWNPSGGVWAPQHF. CDR3 bases: TGTGCCTGGAACCCCTCGGGAGGGGTCTGGGCGCCCCAGCATTTT.

This chain links TRBV6-6 with TRBJ1-5, with 8 nucleotides matching TRBD1. V lost 6 bases to trimming and J lost 5 bases; unmatched junction nucleotides: 6. CDR3 length equals 14 residues. Germline CDR1 is MNHNY and CDR2 is SVGAGI (reference sequence). The CDR3 DNA reads TGTGCCAGCAGCGGACAGGGCCGGGATCAGCCCCAGCATTTT. This encodes CASSGQGRDQPQHF.

The chain uses TRBV7-8 and TRBJ1-1; D remains ambiguous. Per the germline V gene, CDR1 is SGHVS and CDR2 is FQNEAQ. Trimming stripped 3 bases from V and 0 bases from J, with 5 bases between. The CDR3 is 13 residues long. The CDR3 DNA is TGTGCCAGCAGCTTTCAGATGAACACTGAAGCTTTCTTT. Translating gives CASSFQMNTEAFF.

This rearrangement joins TRBV19 to TRBJ1-1; 7 bases agree with TRBD1. The V and J ends lost 4 bases and 4 bases, in that order; junction bases with no gene match: 12. The CDR3 totals 16 residues. CDR1 is LNHDA, CDR2 SQIVND, per germline (reference sequence). CDR3 sequence (DNA): TGTGCCAGTAGTAGGGGAAGGGACAGAGCGAGCACTGAAGCTTTCTTT. This translates into CASSRGRDRASTEAFF.

The chain's CDR3 is CASSLRGRQGHNQPQHF. CDR3 in DNA: TGTGCCAGCAGCTTAAGAGGAAGACAGGGACACAATCAGCCCCAGCATTTT. V and J are TRBV5-6 and TRBJ1-5; 7 positions agree with TRBD1. The CDR3 extends over 17 amino acids. J lost 3 bases, V lost 2 bases, and 11 bases had no gene match. Germline V gene lookup returns CDR1 SGHDT and CDR2 YYEEEE.

V and J are TRBV7-2 and TRBJ2-7; possible D gene TRBD1, 6 bases. Looked up from germline, CDR1 is SGHTA and CDR2 is FQGNSA. V dropped 5 bases and J dropped 1 base, with 15 bases sitting between them. The CDR3 is 15 amino acids. In DNA, the CDR3 is TGTGCCAGCAGCCAGATGGGGGCCCCTTCCTACGAGCAGTACTTC. The encoded protein is CASSQMGAPSYEQYF.

This chain uses TRBV9 with TRBJ2-1; 7 bases align to TRBD2. CDR3 length: 15 amino acids. Germline values: CDR1 SGDLS, CDR2 YYNGEE. The V segment lost 0 bases and the J segment 9 bases; nucleotides outside the gene matches: 9. The CDR3, as DNA: TGTGCCAGCAGCGTAGCATTTACTAGCGCCGGTGAGCAGTTCTTC. Its protein is CASSVAFTSAGEQFF.

This clone was detected only once. The rearrangement links TRBV28 to TRBJ2-2; TRBD1 matches at 7 bases. The CDR3 sequence is 17 residues long. The junction had 11 bases not matched to a gene; V was cut back by 3 bases and J by 4 bases. Germline V lookup: CDR1 MDHEN, CDR2 SYDVKM. CDR3: CASSFRVLAGGTGELFF. CDR3 sequence (DNA): TGTGCCAGCAGTTTCCGGGTTCTGGCAGGGGGCACCGGGGAGCTGTTTTTT.